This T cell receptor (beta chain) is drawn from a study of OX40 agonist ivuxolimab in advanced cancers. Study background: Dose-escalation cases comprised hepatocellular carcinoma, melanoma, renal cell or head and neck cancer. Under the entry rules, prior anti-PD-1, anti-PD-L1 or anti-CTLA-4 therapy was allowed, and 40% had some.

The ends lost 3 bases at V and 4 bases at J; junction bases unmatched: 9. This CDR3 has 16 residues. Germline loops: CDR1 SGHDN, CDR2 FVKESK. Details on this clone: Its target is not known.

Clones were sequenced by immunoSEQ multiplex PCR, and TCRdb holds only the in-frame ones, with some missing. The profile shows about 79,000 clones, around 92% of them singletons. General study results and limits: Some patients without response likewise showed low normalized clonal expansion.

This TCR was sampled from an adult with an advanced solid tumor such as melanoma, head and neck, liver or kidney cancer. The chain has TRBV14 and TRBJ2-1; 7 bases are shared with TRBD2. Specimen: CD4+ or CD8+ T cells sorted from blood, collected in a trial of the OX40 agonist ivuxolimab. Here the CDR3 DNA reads TGTGCCAGCAGCCAGCAGGCCGGGGGGTTTTACAATGAGCAGTTCTTC. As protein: CASSQQAGGFYNEQFF.